This passage covers 21 T cell receptor beta chains from one sample sequenced in a study of blood T cell repertoires in COVID-19. The data were produced by immunoSEQ multiplex PCR, yet TCRdb's version contains in-frame clones alone and is incomplete. The sample shows 100,000 or so clones, 87% of them seen only once. Sequencing was carried out using peripheral blood. These receptors were taken from a woman aged 25 to 39 with acute or convalescent COVID-19.

The CDR3 loop is CASSSRSGGGAPDTQYF. As DNA, the CDR3 is TGTGCCAGCAGCTCAAGGTCGGGCGGGGGGGCACCAGATACGCAGTATTTT. The V and J genes are TRBV5-6 and TRBJ2-3; 9 positions agree with TRBD2. J lost 4 bases, V lost 3 bases, and 12 bases had no gene match. Per germline, CDR1 SGHDT and CDR2 YYEEEE. This CDR3 has 17 residues.

The chain has TRBV30 and TRBJ2-1; D may be TRBD1 (6 bases). Trimming removed 0 bases at V and 3 bases at J, with 12 bases between. This CDR3 has 15 amino acids. Germline CDR1 and CDR2: GTSNPN and SVGIG (reference sequence). CDR3 coding DNA: TGTGCCTGGAGTGTACAGGGTTTCGTCTACAATGAGCAGTTCTTC. Its translation is CAWSVQGFVYNEQFF.

In this sample, this clone turned up a few times. In DNA form, the CDR3 reads TGTGCCAGCAGCTTACGGGGGGGGTTTTATGAGCAGTTCTTC. It translates to CASSLRGGFYEQFF. This chain links TRBV7-6 with TRBJ2-1; 8 nucleotides agree with TRBD2. There are 14 residues in the CDR3. Germline loops: CDR1 SGHVS, CDR2 FNYEAQ. V lost 2 bases to trimming and J lost 8 bases; unmatched junction nucleotides: 5.

The V gene is TRBV4-2, the J gene TRBJ1-2; 7 bases agree with TRBD1. The J segment lost 4 bases and the V segment lost 1 base, leaving 9 bases of the junction unmatched. The CDR3 totals 16 residues. The germline gives CDR1 LGHNA, CDR2 YNFKEQ. The CDR3 is CASSQGGDDRAYGYTF. The CDR3 bases are TGTGCCAGCAGCCAAGGGGGAGACGACAGGGCCTATGGCTACACCTTC.

In this sample, this clone turned up a few times. Other DNA variants within this sample encode the same CDR3. The rearrangement links TRBV9 to TRBJ2-7, with D possibly matching TRBD1 (5 bases). This CDR3 has 12 amino acids. Deletions cut 0 bases from V and 4 bases from J, with 5 bases between. Germline V gives CDR1 SGDLS, CDR2 YYNGEE. Here the CDR3 DNA reads TGTGCCAGCAGCGTAGAGGGGTACGAGCAGTACTTC. It translates to CASSVEGYEQYF.

The chain joins TRBV27 to TRBJ2-1; possibly TRBD1 for D (5 bases). The V gene's germline CDR1 is MNHEY and CDR2 SMNVEV (reference sequence). CDR3 length equals 14 residues. The V end lost 0 bases, the J end lost 5 bases, and 8 bases lay between the germline ends. In DNA form, the CDR3 reads TGTGCCAGCAGTTTATCGTGGGGCGACAATGAGCAGTTCTTC. Translation gives CASSLSWGDNEQFF.

The V gene is TRBV6-1, the J gene TRBJ1-5, with 8 positions matching TRBD1. Germline CDR1 MNHNS, CDR2 SASEGT. V was pared by 3 bases and J by 7 bases, with 5 bases of the junction left unmatched. This CDR3 contains 14 residues. CDR3: CASSDQGARQPQHF. CDR3 nucleotides: TGTGCCAGCAGTGACCAGGGGGCAAGGCAGCCCCAGCATTTT.

This clone was observed a single time. CDR3 loop: CASSLGWRESNQPQHF. CDR3 sequence (DNA): TGTGCCAGCAGTTTAGGTTGGAGGGAGAGCAATCAGCCCCAGCATTTT. This chain connects TRBV28 to TRBJ1-5; D is uncertain. The ends were cut back, 2 bases at V and 1 base at J, with 12 bases in the middle. Germline-derived CDR1 and CDR2 are MDHEN and SYDVKM. The CDR3 length is 16 residues.

The genes are TRBV19 and TRBJ1-5, with D unclear. The CDR3 has 12 amino acids. CDR1 and CDR2 from the germline V gene are LNHDA and SQIVND (reference sequence). With 4 bases removed from V and 8 bases from J, the gap between germline ends came to 9 bases. DNA of the CDR3: TGTGCCAGTAGTACCCCTCGGGAGCCCCAGCATTTT. Amino acids: CASSTPREPQHF.

The rearrangement uses TRBV27 and TRBJ2-7, with 9 bases matching TRBD1. With V trimmed by 5 bases and J by 2 bases, 4 bases remained unmatched. The CDR3 has 14 amino acids. Per germline, CDR1 MNHEY and CDR2 SMNVEV (reference sequence). CDR3 sequence: CASSGTGTTYEQYF. The CDR3 DNA sequence: TGTGCCAGCAGTGGGACAGGGACAACCTACGAGCAGTACTTC.

This chain connects TRBV24-1 to TRBJ1-3; D might be TRBD1 (6 bases). Germline CDR1 and CDR2: KGHDR and SFDVKD. The CDR3 sequence is 13 residues long. V was shortened by 8 bases and J by 6 bases, with 13 bases between the two germline ends. The CDR3: CATTDRQANTIYF. The CDR3 DNA follows: TGTGCCACCACCGACAGACAGGCAAACACCATATATTTT.

The CDR3 is CASSLGAGVNNYGYTF. DNA of the CDR3: TGTGCCAGCAGCTTGGGGGCCGGGGTAAATAACTATGGCTACACCTTC. The V gene is TRBV5-6, the J gene TRBJ1-2; no firm D call. Germline CDR1 and CDR2: SGHDT and YYEEEE. The germline V and J ends were trimmed by 0 bases and 1 base, with 13 bases remaining between them. The CDR3 contains 16 residues.

In regard to this clone: This same CDR3 is encoded by further DNA sequences in the sample. This chain connects TRBV3-1 (or the pseudogene TRBV3-2) to TRBJ2-7; TRBD1 might be the D (6 bases). V shed 3 bases and J shed 0 bases, with 9 bases lying between them. The V gene's germline CDR1 is LGHDT and CDR2 YNNKEL (reference sequence). The CDR3 loop spans 14 amino acids. CDR3 DNA sequence: TGTGCCAGCAGCCAGAGGGGGTCCTCCTACGAGCAGTACTTC. Translation: CASSQRGSSYEQYF.

CDR3 DNA: TGTGCCAGCAGCGACGTTGGCGGGGTGCCCAATGAGCAGTTCTTC. Its translation: CASSDVGGVPNEQFF. This chain joins TRBV7-8 and TRBJ2-1, with TRBD2 as a possible D gene (6 bases). CDR3 length: 15 residues. Trimming removed 5 bases at V and 6 bases at J, with 17 bases between. Germline-derived CDR1 and CDR2 are SGHVS and FQNEAQ.

This chain connects TRBV28 to TRBJ1-6; the D gene is possibly TRBD1 (6 bases). Germline V lookup: CDR1 MDHEN, CDR2 SYDVKM. The length of the CDR3 is 14 residues. Trimming took off 2 bases at V and 10 bases at J, with 12 bases between the two ends. DNA of the CDR3: TGTGCCAGCAGTTTAATGGGGGCAGGATCACCCCTCCACTTT. Residues: CASSLMGAGSPLHF.

The chain recombines TRBV6-5 with TRBJ2-1; 10 nucleotides match TRBD2. V lost 6 bases, J lost 5 bases, and 7 bases stayed unmatched. The CDR3 sequence is 15 residues long. Germline V CDR1 and CDR2: MNHEY, SVGAGI. The CDR3 DNA reads TGTGCCAGCAGCCTAGGACTAGCGGCCAACAATGAGCAGTTCTTC. This sequence encodes CASSLGLAANNEQFF.

This clone was seen a few times. This rearrangement joins TRBV2 to TRBJ2-7; 8 positions agree with TRBD1. The CDR3 runs 12 residues. The V segment lost 6 bases and the J segment 9 bases; nucleotides outside the gene matches: 7. CDR1 and CDR2 (germline): SNHLY, FYNNEI. This CDR3 is CASRETGAGQYF. In DNA form, the CDR3 reads TGTGCCAGCAGAGAGACAGGGGCTGGGCAGTACTTC.

The chain is built from TRBV7-8 and TRBJ2-7; D may be TRBD1 (5 bases). The CDR3 has 16 amino acids. V lost 0 bases and J lost 2, with 14 bases in between. CDR1 SGHVS and CDR2 FQNEAQ come from the germline V gene. The CDR3: CASSLARVPRAYEQYF. The CDR3 nucleotides are TGTGCCAGCAGCTTAGCGCGAGTCCCCAGGGCCTACGAGCAGTACTTC.

This clone was recorded once. J is TRBJ2-2 and V is TRBV5-1, with TRBD1 matching 9 bases. Trimming took 4 bases from V and 0 from J; bases not matched to a gene: 7. There are 17 residues in the CDR3. CDR1 and CDR2 (germline): SGHRS, YFSETQ. CDR3 in amino acids: CASSAGTGTSNTGELFF. As DNA, the CDR3 is TGCGCCAGCAGCGCGGGGACAGGGACTTCGAACACCGGGGAGCTGTTTTTT.

J is TRBJ2-3 and V is TRBV4-1, with D possibly matching TRBD2 (6 bases). Trimming shortened V by 0 bases and J by 2 bases, and 9 bases separated the two germline ends. Per germline, CDR1 MGHRA and CDR2 YSYEKL. The CDR3 has 15 amino acids. As DNA, the CDR3 is TGCGCCAGCAGCCAAGATGGGACTCCCACAGATACGCAGTATTTT. It codes for CASSQDGTPTDTQYF.

This clone came up once. This chain uses TRBV2 with TRBJ1-1; weak D call: TRBD1 (6 bases). This CDR3 is 15 amino acids long. Germline CDR1 reads SNHLY; CDR2 reads FYNNEI. V was cut by 7 bases and J by 9 bases, with 24 bases left in between. CDR3 in amino acids: CASTKDRQIMGKAFF. The CDR3 DNA follows: TGTGCCAGCACGAAAGACAGGCAGATCATGGGAAAAGCTTTCTTT.